The present entry profiles one TCR beta chain with its context. Recruits, aged roughly 18 to 90 years, lived in about two dozen US areas. Assignments of participants to cohorts depended upon their own reported clinical history. Before being deemed recovered, Cohort 3 donors had two negative PCRs, clearance, or symptom resolution. This entry comes from a study of blood T cell repertoires in COVID-19. Here immunoSEQ multiplex PCR was the method, and the copy in TCRdb shows in-frame clones only, minus some. The sample holds about 380,000 clones, more than 70% seen once. The CDR3 loop spans 16 amino acids. The V end lost 0 bases, the J end lost 0 bases, and 10 bases lay between the germline ends. CDR1 and CDR2 from the germline V gene are SGHDT and YYEEEE.

The rearrangement links TRBV5-6 to TRBJ1-3, with D uncertain. The source material was PBMCs or T cells enriched from blood (not recorded which). The receptor was isolated from a man aged 30 to 39 who had recovered from COVID-19. For the CDR3, the DNA is TGTGCCAGCAGCTTGGGCGTCCGAACCTCTGGAAACACCATATATTTT. Its protein product is CASSLGVRTSGNTIYF.